The clone carrying this T cell receptor (beta chain) showed up just a few times. This record belongs to a study of shared T cell receptors in the human thymus. Trimming pared 6 bases from V and 2 bases from J, leaving 17 bases between. Germline values: CDR1 MNHNS, CDR2 SASEGT. This CDR3 spans 15 amino acids. Generated by immunoSEQ multiplex PCR, the TCRdb table keeps only in-frame clones and is missing some. Of some 760,000 clones detected, 70% to 90% appear once; the ten largest clones hold more than 0.008%. These data also formed part of another study, on human thymus T cells. As reported in that work: Thymus pieces cut out during corrective heart surgery were the tissue that was used. Seemingly biased V and J gene usage marked thymic and blood repertoires. The related literature has documented a marked overlap of thymic repertoires among unrelated individuals.

The J gene is TRBJ2-7, the V gene TRBV6-1, with no clear D. The sequence came from a girl under three years old with a congenital heart defect. The sample taken for sequencing was thymocytes. CDR3 residues: CASSPAASRTYEQYF. The CDR3 DNA follows: TGTGCCAGCAGCCCCGCGGCCAGCCGGACCTACGAGCAGTACTTC.